This T cell receptor beta chain was recorded in a study of T cell responses to AZD1222 COVID-19 vaccine. V lost 6 bases, J lost 11 bases, and 12 bases lay in between. The CDR3 totals 11 residues. CDR1 is MNHNY and CDR2 is SVGAGI in the germline V gene (reference sequence). Turning to this clone: Its antigen is unknown.

Libraries were prepared by immunoSEQ multiplex PCR; TCRdb keeps only in-frame clonotypes and omits some of them. The table has about 160,000 clones, 88% seen once; the top ten hold 5.5%. Regarding the study as a whole: Most donors were white British, females outnumbered males, and clonal diversity was possibly underestimated. Increased Spike-specific TCR breadth and depth were observed after two AZD1222 doses.

This sequence was found in an adult in good health. Specimen: peripheral blood, collected on day 0 of AZD1222 vaccination. The rearrangement links TRBV6-6 to TRBJ2-3; D is possibly TRBD1 (6 bases). The CDR3 here is CASSSQGQQYF. The CDR3 DNA reads as TGTGCCAGCAGCTCACAGGGACAGCAGTATTTT.